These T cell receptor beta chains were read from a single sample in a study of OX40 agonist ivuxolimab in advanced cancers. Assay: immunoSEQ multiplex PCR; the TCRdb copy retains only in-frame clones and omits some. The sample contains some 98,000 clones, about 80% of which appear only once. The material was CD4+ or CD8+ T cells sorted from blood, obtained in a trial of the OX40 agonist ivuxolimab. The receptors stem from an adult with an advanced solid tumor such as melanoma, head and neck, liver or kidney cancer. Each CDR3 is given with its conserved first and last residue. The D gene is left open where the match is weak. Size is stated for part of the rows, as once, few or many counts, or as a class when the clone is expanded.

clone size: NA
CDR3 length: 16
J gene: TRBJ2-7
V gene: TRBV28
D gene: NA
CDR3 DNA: TGTGCCAGCACTAACCCCCGGGCGGGGTACTCCTACGAGCAGTACTTC
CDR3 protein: CASTNPRAGYSYEQYF

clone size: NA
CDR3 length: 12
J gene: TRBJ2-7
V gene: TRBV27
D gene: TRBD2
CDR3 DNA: TGTGCCAGTTCGGGGGGAATTTACGAGCAGTACTTC
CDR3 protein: CASSGGIYEQYF

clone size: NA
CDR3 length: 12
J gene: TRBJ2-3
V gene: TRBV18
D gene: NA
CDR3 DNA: TGTGCCAGCTCACCAAGGCTGGATACGCAGTATTTT
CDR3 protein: CASSPRLDTQYF

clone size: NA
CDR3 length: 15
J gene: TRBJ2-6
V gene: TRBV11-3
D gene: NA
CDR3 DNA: TGTGCCAGCAGCCGAAGAGGTCCTGGGGCCAACGTCCTGACTTTC
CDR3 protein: CASSRRGPGANVLTF

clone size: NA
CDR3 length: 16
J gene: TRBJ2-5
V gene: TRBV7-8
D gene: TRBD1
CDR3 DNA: TGTGCCAGCATTGACAGGGGTGACGGGAGAGGGGAGACCCAGTACTTC
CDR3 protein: CASIDRGDGRGETQYF

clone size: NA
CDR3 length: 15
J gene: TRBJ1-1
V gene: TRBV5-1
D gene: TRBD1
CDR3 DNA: TGCGCCAGCAGCTCGGGACAGGGACCGAACACTGAAGCTTTCTTT
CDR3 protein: CASSSGQGPNTEAFF

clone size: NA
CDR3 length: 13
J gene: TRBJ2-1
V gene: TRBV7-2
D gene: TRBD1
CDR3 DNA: TGTGCCAGCAGCCAGGGACAGTACAATGAGCAGTTCTTC
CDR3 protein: CASSQGQYNEQFF

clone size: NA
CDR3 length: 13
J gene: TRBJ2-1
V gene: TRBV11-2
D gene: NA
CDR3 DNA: TGTGCCAGCAGCTTAGATTACCGGGTTGAGCAGTTCTTC
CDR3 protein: CASSLDYRVEQFF

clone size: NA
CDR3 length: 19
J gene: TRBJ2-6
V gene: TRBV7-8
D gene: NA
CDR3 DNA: TGTGCCAGCAGCCCCAATGTCGGCGGACACAGCTCTGGGGCCAACGTCCTGACTTTC
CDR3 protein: CASSPNVGGHSSGANVLTF

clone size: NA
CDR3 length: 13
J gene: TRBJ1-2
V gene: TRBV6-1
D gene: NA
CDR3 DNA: TGTGCCAGCAGTGGTCAACAGGGATTGGGCTACACCTTC
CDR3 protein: CASSGQQGLGYTF

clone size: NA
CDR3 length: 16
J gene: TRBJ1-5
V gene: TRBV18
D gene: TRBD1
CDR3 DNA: TGTGCCAGCTCACTCCGACAGGGCGATAGCAATCAGCCCCAGCATTTT
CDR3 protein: CASSLRQGDSNQPQHF

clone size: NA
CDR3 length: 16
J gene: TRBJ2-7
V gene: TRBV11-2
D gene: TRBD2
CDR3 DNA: TGTGCCAGCAGCTTAATCCTAGCGGCCAAGGGATACGAGCAGTACTTC
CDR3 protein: CASSLILAAKGYEQYF

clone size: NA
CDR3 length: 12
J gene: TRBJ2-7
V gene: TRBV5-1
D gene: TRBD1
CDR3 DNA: TGCGCCAGCAGCGACAGGGTCTACGAGCAGTACTTC
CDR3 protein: CASSDRVYEQYF

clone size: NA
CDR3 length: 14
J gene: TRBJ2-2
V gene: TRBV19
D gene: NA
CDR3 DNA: TGTGCCAGTAGGAATCAGGCGAACACCGGGGAGCTGTTTTTT
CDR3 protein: CASRNQANTGELFF

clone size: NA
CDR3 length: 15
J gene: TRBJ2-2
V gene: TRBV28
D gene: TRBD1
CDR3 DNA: TGTGCCAGCAGTTTGGACAGGAGGAACACCGGGGAGCTGTTTTTT
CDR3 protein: CASSLDRRNTGELFF

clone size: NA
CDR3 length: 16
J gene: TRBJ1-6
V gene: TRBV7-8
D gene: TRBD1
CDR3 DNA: TGTGCCAGCAGCTCCGGCCGACAGGGAAGAAATTCACCCCTCCACTTT
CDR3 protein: CASSSGRQGRNSPLHF

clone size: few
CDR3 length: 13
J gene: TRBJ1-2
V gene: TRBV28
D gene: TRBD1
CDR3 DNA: TGTGCCAGCAGTCCCGGGACAGGGTATGGCTACACCTTC
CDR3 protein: CASSPGTGYGYTF

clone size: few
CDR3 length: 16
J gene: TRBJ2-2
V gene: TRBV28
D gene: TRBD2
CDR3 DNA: TGTGCCAGCAGAAGCCCTAGCGGGAGGCGCACCGGGGAGCTGTTTTTT
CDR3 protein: CASRSPSGRRTGELFF

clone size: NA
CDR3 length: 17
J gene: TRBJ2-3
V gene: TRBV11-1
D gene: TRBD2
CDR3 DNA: TGTGCCAGCAGCCTCGAGGGCCTAGCGGGGGCATCAGATACGCAGTATTTT
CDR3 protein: CASSLEGLAGASDTQYF

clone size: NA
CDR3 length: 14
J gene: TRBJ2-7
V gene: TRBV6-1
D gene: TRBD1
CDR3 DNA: TGTGCCAGCACCTCCGGGACAGGCCTTTACGAGCAGTACTTC
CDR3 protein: CASTSGTGLYEQYF

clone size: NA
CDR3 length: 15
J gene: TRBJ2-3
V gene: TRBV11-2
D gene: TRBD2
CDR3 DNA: TGTGCCAGCAGCTTTACCAGCGGGAGGGTAGATACGCAGTATTTT
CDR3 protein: CASSFTSGRVDTQYF

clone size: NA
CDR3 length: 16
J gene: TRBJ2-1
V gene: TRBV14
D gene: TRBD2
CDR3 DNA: TGTGCCAGCAGCCAGCTAGCGGAGGCCTACTACAATGAGCAGTTCTTC
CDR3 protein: CASSQLAEAYYNEQFF

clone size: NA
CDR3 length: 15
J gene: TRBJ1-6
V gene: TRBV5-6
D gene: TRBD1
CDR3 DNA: TGTGCCAGCAGCAAAAAGACAGGGAGGAATTCACCCCTCCACTTT
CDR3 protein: CASSKKTGRNSPLHF

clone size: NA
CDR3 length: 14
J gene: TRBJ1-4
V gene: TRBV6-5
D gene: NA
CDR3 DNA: TGTGCCAGCAGCCAACAGTCCCCAGGGGAAAAACTGTTTTTT
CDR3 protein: CASSQQSPGEKLFF

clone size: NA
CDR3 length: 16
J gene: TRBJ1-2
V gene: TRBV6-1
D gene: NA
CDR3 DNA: TGTGCCAGCAGTGACAGGGGAGAGGGGAATAACTATGGCTACACCTTC
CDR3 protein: CASSDRGEGNNYGYTF

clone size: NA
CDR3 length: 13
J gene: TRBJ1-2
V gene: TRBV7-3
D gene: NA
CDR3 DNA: TGTGCCAGCAACACCGCCAGGGGTGGTGGCTACACCTTC
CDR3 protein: CASNTARGGGYTF

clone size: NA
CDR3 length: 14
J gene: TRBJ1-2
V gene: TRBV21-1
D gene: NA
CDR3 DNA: TGTGCCAGCAGCAAAGGGAAGGGAAATAGTGGCTACACCTTC
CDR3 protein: CASSKGKGNSGYTF

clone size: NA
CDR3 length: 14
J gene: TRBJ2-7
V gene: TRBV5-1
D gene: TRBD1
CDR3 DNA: TGCGCCAGCAGCTCCACAGGGGGGAGTTACGAGCAGTACTTC
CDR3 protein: CASSSTGGSYEQYF

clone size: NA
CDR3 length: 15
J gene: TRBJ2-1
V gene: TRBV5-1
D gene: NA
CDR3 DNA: TGCGCCAGCAGCTTGGGGGCGGGACAGACAAATGAGCAGTTCTTC
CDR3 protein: CASSLGAGQTNEQFF

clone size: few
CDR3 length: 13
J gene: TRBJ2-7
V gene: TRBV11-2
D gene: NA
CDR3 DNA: TGTGCCAGCAGCCCCGGCCTCACCTACGAGCAGTACTTC
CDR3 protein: CASSPGLTYEQYF

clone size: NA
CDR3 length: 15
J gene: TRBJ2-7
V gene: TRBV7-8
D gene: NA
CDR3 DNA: TGTGCCAGCAGCCCCCTCATTAGAGGGGTTGACGAGCAGTACTTC
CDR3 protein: CASSPLIRGVDEQYF

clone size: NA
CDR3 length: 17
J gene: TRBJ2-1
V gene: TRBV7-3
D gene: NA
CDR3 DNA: TGTGCCAGCAGCTCCACGTTAGAGACGAACTCCTACAATGAGCAGTTCTTC
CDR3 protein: CASSSTLETNSYNEQFF

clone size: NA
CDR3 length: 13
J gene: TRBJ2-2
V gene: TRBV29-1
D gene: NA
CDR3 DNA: TGCAGCGTTGCGCGGAGGGCCAACGGGGAGCTGTTTTTT
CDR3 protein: CSVARRANGELFF

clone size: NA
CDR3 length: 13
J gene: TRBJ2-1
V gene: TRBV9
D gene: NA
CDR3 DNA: TGTGCCAGCAGCTTTAACGTGAGGGATGAGCAGTTCTTC
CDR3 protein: CASSFNVRDEQFF

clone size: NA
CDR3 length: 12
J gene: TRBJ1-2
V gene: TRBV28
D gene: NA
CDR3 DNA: TGTGCCAGCCGCTCGGATCCCTATGGCTACACCTTC
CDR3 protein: CASRSDPYGYTF

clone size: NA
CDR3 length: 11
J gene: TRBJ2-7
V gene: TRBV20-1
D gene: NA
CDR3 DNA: TGCAGTGCTAGAGATTTAAGTGAGCAGTACTTC
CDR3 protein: CSARDLSEQYF

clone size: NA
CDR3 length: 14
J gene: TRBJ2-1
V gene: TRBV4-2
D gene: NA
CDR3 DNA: TGTGCCAGCAGCCAAACCCCGGGGCTAGGTGAGCAGTTCTTC
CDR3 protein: CASSQTPGLGEQFF

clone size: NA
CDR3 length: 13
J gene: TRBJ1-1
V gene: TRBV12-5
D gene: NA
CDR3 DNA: TGTGCTAGTGGTTTGGCCCTAAACACTGAAGCTTTCTTT
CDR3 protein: CASGLALNTEAFF

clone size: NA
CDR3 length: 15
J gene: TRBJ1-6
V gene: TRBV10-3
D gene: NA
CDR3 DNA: TGTGCCACGGCCCCCCACGACAGTCGGAATTCACCCCTCCACTTT
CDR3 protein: CATAPHDSRNSPLHF

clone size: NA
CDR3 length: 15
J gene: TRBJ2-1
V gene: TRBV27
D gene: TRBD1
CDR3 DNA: TGTGCCAGCAGTAGCCCGGACAGGGTCTACAATGAGCAGTTCTTC
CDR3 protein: CASSSPDRVYNEQFF

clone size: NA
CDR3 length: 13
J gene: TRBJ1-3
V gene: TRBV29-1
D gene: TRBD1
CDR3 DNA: TGCAGCGCTGAGGACAGGGCCGGAAACACCATATATTTT
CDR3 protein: CSAEDRAGNTIYF